One sample yielded the 32 T cell receptor beta chains listed below, sequenced in a study of T cell repertoires in cytomegalovirus infection. For these TCRs, the target antigens are not known. In TCRdb, the reads were re-called with MiXCR into one record per CDR3 protein. In the table there are some 220,000 distinct CDR3 sequences, around two fifths of which are singletons. Sequenced material: CD8+ T cells from cultured PBMCs, taken from culture after CMV antigen stimulation. Source of these receptors: a human donor in good health (CMV status not recorded). Some clones in this sample may be carry-over from other donors' samples.

The chain couples TRBV18 to TRBJ2-3, with D possibly being TRBD1 or TRBD2 (5 bases each). V gave up 4 bases and J gave up 2 bases, with 13 bases separating them. Per germline, CDR1 KGHSH and CDR2 LQKENI. The CDR3 length is 15 residues. CDR3 residues: CASSRDRAATDTQYF. CDR3 coding DNA: TGTGCCAGCTCACGGGACCGCGCCGCCACAGATACGCAGTATTTT.

A few counts support this clonotype. The CDR3 DNA reads as TGTGCCAGTAGCCGGGACGGAGTAAATTCACCCCTCCACTTT. Amino acid sequence: CASSRDGVNSPLHF. The gene calls are TRBV7-9 and TRBJ1-6; weak D call: TRBD1 (5 bases). Germline V CDR1 and CDR2: SEHNR, FQNEAQ (reference sequence). With 9 bases removed from V and 7 bases from J, the gap between germline ends came to 16 bases. The CDR3 runs to 14 residues.

The rearrangement uses TRBV7-4 and TRBJ1-1, with D perhaps TRBD1 (5 bases). This CDR3 spans 12 amino acids. Germline CDR1 reads SGHVT; CDR2 reads SQSDAQ. V dropped 5 bases and J dropped 5 bases, with 9 bases sitting between them. CDR3 sequence: CASSPGKTEAFF. The CDR3 DNA sequence: TGTGCCAGCAGCCCAGGGAAGACTGAAGCTTTCTTT.

This clonotype was seen a few times. The CDR3 DNA sequence: TGTGCCAGCAGTGAAGTGTTCAGAGCGGGAGTCGGGGAGCTGTTTTTT. It yields the protein CASSEVFRAGVGELFF. The genes are TRBV2 and TRBJ2-2, with TRBD2 identical over 8 bases. With 1 base clipped from V and 7 bases from J, the junction kept 8 bases outside the gene matches. This CDR3 is 16 amino acids long. Per the germline V gene, CDR1 is SNHLY and CDR2 is FYNNEI. The variable domain in full, with the rest retrieved from reference TRBV2 and TRBJ2-2, is EPEVTQTPSHQVTQMGQEVILRCVPISNHLYFYWYRQILGQKVEFLVSFYNNEISEKSEIFDDQFSVERPDGSNFTLKIRSTKLEDSAMYFCASSEVFRAGVGELFFGEGSRLTVL.

The chain has TRBV30 and TRBJ2-1; D uncertain. Trimming stripped 0 bases from V and 10 bases from J, with 13 bases between. This CDR3 has 13 residues. Germline V gives CDR1 GTSNPN, CDR2 SVGIG (reference sequence). The CDR3 coding sequence is TGTGCCTGGAGTGTATGGTCGGCTGGGGAGCAGTTCTTC. Translating it yields CAWSVWSAGEQFF. The full variable domain, its missing parts supplied by reference TRBV30 and TRBJ2-1, is SQTIHQWPATLVQPVGSPLSLECTVEGTSNPNLYWYRQAAGRGLQLLFYSVGIGQISSEVPQNLSASRPQDRQFILSSKKLLLSDSGFYLCAWSVWSAGEQFFGPGTRLTVL.

This clonotype was observed a handful of times. This chain joins TRBV7-9 and TRBJ2-7; TRBD1 agrees at 9 bases. The CDR3 sequence is 16 residues long. Germline lookup yields CDR1 SEHNR and CDR2 FQNEAQ (reference sequence). Losses at the gene ends were 5 bases for V and 1 base for J; bases not matched to a gene: 9. CDR3 sequence (DNA): TGTGCCAGCAGCCCACCTTCGGGACAGGGTTCCTACGAGCAGTACTTC. It yields the protein CASSPPSGQGSYEQYF.

This clonotype occurred a few times. The V gene is TRBV7-8, the J gene TRBJ2-5; D unresolved. This CDR3 region has 14 residues. The V end lost 3 bases, the J end lost 3 bases, and 11 bases lay between the germline ends. Germline lookup yields CDR1 SGHVS and CDR2 FQNEAQ. For the CDR3, the DNA is TGTGCCAGCAGCTTGATTGATTTAAAAGAGACCCAGTACTTC. Residues: CASSLIDLKETQYF.

This chain joins TRBV7-6 and TRBJ2-1; 12 bases match TRBD2. V gave up 5 bases and J gave up 4 bases; unmatched junction bases: 6. The CDR3 consists of 16 residues. Germline CDR1 reads SGHVS; CDR2 reads FNYEAQ. CDR3 region: CASSRLAGAHYNEQFF. CDR3 DNA: TGTGCCAGCAGCCGACTAGCGGGGGCCCATTACAATGAGCAGTTCTTC.

The rearrangement joins TRBV28 to TRBJ1-1, with TRBD1 identical over 7 bases. The J segment lost 0 bases and the V segment lost 8 bases, leaving 9 bases of the junction unmatched. The germline V gene has CDR1 MDHEN and CDR2 SYDVKM. The CDR3 sequence is 15 residues long. The CDR3 spells CASGRSRGLNTEAFF. The CDR3 DNA sequence: TGTGCCAGCGGGAGGTCGAGGGGGCTGAACACTGAAGCTTTCTTT.

The J gene is TRBJ1-2, the V gene TRBV25-1; 10 positions agree with TRBD1. V trimming: 1 base; J trimming: 3 bases; junction bases outside the gene matches: 5. This CDR3 has 16 residues. Germline V CDR1 and CDR2: MGHDK, SYGVNS. CDR3 region: CASSESGQGVDYGYTF. Written as DNA, the CDR3 is TGTGCCAGCAGTGAATCCGGACAGGGGGTCGACTATGGCTACACCTTC.

The rearrangement joins TRBV27 to TRBJ1-1; 8 bases are shared with TRBD1. The CDR3 is 14 amino acids. The germline CDR1 and CDR2 sequences are MNHEY and SMNVEV (reference sequence). Trimming at V came to 6 bases and at J to 1 base, leaving 4 bases not matched to a gene. The CDR3 is CASSAGGENTEAFF. CDR3 in DNA: TGTGCCAGCAGCGCAGGGGGCGAGAACACTGAAGCTTTCTTT.

This chain connects TRBV6-2 or TRBV6-3 to TRBJ2-3; D unclear. CDR3 length: 16 amino acids. Germline CDR1 reads MNHEY; CDR2 reads SVGEGT. V lost 5 bases, J lost 6 bases, and 21 bases lay in between. CDR3: CASSRTLEVWRDTQYF. Written as DNA, the CDR3 is TGTGCCAGCAGTCGTACCCTAGAGGTTTGGCGGGATACGCAGTATTTT.

This clonotype was observed a few times. This chain links TRBV10-3 with TRBJ2-3, with 14 positions matching TRBD2. The J segment lost 5 bases and the V segment lost 9 bases, leaving 4 bases of the junction unmatched. This CDR3 has 14 residues. The germline CDR1 and CDR2 sequences are ENHRY and SYGVKD. The CDR3 region is CAIGLAGGEDTQYF. CDR3 sequence (DNA): TGTGCCATTGGACTAGCGGGGGGAGAAGATACGCAGTATTTT.

Many counts were recorded for this clonotype. This chain joins TRBV12-3 or TRBV12-4 and TRBJ1-2; no firm D call. The CDR3 is 14 residues long. Between the trimmed V and J ends, which lost 3 bases and 0 bases, there was a span of 8 bases. CDR3 coding DNA: TGTGCCAGCAGTTTTGCGGGCTCTAACTATGGCTACACCTTC. Its protein is CASSFAGSNYGYTF.

This clonotype was seen more than once but under ten times. The J gene is TRBJ2-1, the V gene TRBV19, with 10 bases fitting TRBD1. J was trimmed by 5 bases and V by 0 bases; bases with no gene match: 7. Per the germline V gene, CDR1 is LNHDA and CDR2 is SQIVND (reference sequence). This CDR3 region has 17 residues. The CDR3: CASSIDPGQGEHNEQFF. The CDR3 region has the DNA TGTGCCAGTAGTATAGATCCCGGACAGGGGGAACACAATGAGCAGTTCTTC. The full variable domain, rest sourced from reference TRBV19 and TRBJ2-1, is DGGITQSPKYLFRKEGQNVTLSCEQNLNHDAMYWYRQDPGQGLRLIYYSQIVNDFQKGDIAEGYSVSREKKESFPLTVTSAQKNPTAFYLCASSIDPGQGEHNEQFFGPGTRLTVL.

This chain connects TRBV5-1 to TRBJ2-3; D is ambiguous. Germline CDR1 SGHRS, CDR2 YFSETQ. The CDR3 is 15 amino acids. V lost 3 bases and J lost 0, with 11 bases in between. The CDR3 nucleotides read TGCGCCAGCAGCTCTCACAGAGCCAGCACAGATACGCAGTATTTT. It translates to CASSSHRASTDTQYF.

This clonotype was seen a few times. The chain joins TRBV12-3 or TRBV12-4 to TRBJ2-6; the match to TRBD1 covers 10 bases. The CDR3 covers 18 residues. The J segment lost 1 base and the V segment lost 4 bases, leaving 7 bases of the junction unmatched. The CDR3 loop is CASSSTSGQGSGANVLTF. DNA for the CDR3: TGTGCCAGCAGTTCCACCTCGGGACAGGGGTCTGGGGCCAACGTCCTGACTTTC.

On this clonotype: This could be a read error, since a much larger clone is one nucleotide away. This chain joins TRBV6-1 and TRBJ2-1; 9 bases fit TRBD2. CDR1 and CDR2 (germline): MNHNS, SASEGT. This CDR3 has 16 amino acids. The CDR3 nucleotides are TGTGCCAGCAGTCCCTGGGGGCTAGCGGGATCCAATGTGCAGTTCTTC. Translated, it gives CASSPWGLAGSNVQFF.

Only one count was recorded for this clonotype. The chain is built from TRBV6-5 and TRBJ2-7; D is unresolved. Germline lookup yields CDR1 MNHEY and CDR2 SVGAGI. V lost 6 bases to trimming and J lost 4 bases, with 7 bases between them. The CDR3 length is 11 residues. The CDR3 DNA reads TGTGCCAGCAGATCGGAGTACGAGCAGTACTTC. It specifies CASRSEYEQYF.

This chain uses TRBV4-2 with TRBJ1-2; no clear D. In germline, CDR1 is LGHNA, CDR2 YNFKEQ. This CDR3 has 12 residues. Trimming took 7 bases from V and 3 from J, leaving 9 bases between them. CDR3: CASTGVDYGYTF. As DNA, the CDR3 is TGTGCCAGCACGGGCGTTGACTATGGCTACACCTTC.

This clonotype was seen just once. The chain couples TRBV6-2 or TRBV6-3 to TRBJ2-7, with 7 bases aligning to TRBD2. Germline trimming cut 8 bases from V and 1 base from J; bases unmatched to any gene: 14. The CDR3 length is 16 residues. CDR1 and CDR2 (germline): MNHEY, SVGEGT. For the CDR3, the DNA is TGTGCCAGCTGGGGTCGACTAGCAGTAGGGTCCTACGAGCAGTACTTC. Its protein is CASWGRLAVGSYEQYF.

The chain has TRBV10-3 and TRBJ2-4; a weak D match, TRBD2 (5 bases). With 0 bases removed from V and 1 base from J, the gap between germline ends came to 10 bases. This CDR3 comprises 16 residues. Germline CDR1 and CDR2: ENHRY and SYGVKD. DNA for the CDR3: TGTGCCATCAGTGAGTCGACCGGGATTGCCAAAAACATTCAGTACTTC. It is translated as CAISESTGIAKNIQYF.

This clonotype was counted a single time. The junction shows a germline mismatch at one end, possibly a read error. This chain uses TRBV7-7 with TRBJ2-3, with a weak D call TRBD1 (7 bases). Looked up from germline, CDR1 is SSHAT and CDR2 is FNYEAQ (reference sequence). CDR3 length: 14 residues. CDR3 DNA: TGTGCTAGCAGCCAGGGGGGAAGGACAGATACGCAGTATTTT. It translates to CASSQGGRTDTQYF.

The table lists this clonotype with a few counts. The rearrangement links TRBV12-3 or TRBV12-4 to TRBJ2-5, with 11 bases fitting TRBD2. Trimming at V came to 5 bases and at J to 2 bases, leaving 7 bases not matched to a gene. This CDR3 has 16 residues. CDR3 protein: CASSRSSGGLQETQYF. The CDR3 DNA is TGTGCCAGCAGTAGGTCTAGCGGGGGGTTACAAGAGACCCAGTACTTC.

The rearrangement links TRBV15 to TRBJ2-3, with 10 bases matching TRBD1. CDR3 length equals 15 residues. Trimming removed 7 bases from V and 4 bases from J; junction bases left unmatched: 8. Germline V gene lookup returns CDR1 LNHNV and CDR2 YYDKDF (reference sequence). Here the CDR3 DNA reads TGTGCCACCACCTTTGGACAGGGGGATCCAGATACGCAGTATTTT. This translates into CATTFGQGDPDTQYF.

About this clonotype itself: The junction shows a germline mismatch at one end, possibly a read error. This chain uses TRBV4-1 with TRBJ1-1; 7 bases are a match to TRBD1. Per the germline V gene, CDR1 is MGHRA and CDR2 is YSYEKL. The CDR3 contains 15 residues. The CDR3 nucleotides read TGCGCCAGCAACCAAGACAGGGTTTTGAACACTGAAGCTTTCTTT. Amino acids: CASNQDRVLNTEAFF.

The table lists this clonotype with many counts. The chain recombines TRBV7-3 with TRBJ2-7; 7 nucleotides match TRBD1. Unmatched junction bases numbered 12, after V lost 4 bases and J lost 3 bases. CDR1 and CDR2 (germline): SGHTA, FQGTGA. The length of the CDR3 is 16 residues. As DNA, the CDR3 is TGTGCCAGCAGCTCCCGCCCGAGGGGGCGCTACTACGAGCAGTACTTC. Protein: CASSSRPRGRYYEQYF.

This clonotype appeared many times. The rearrangement joins TRBV7-2 to TRBJ2-7, with 10 bases matching TRBD2. CDR1 is SGHTA and CDR2 is FQGNSA in the germline V gene. Trimming took 1 base from V and 7 from J; bases not matched to a gene: 7. This CDR3 has 15 residues. In DNA form, the CDR3 reads TGTGCCAGCAGCTTAGGAGCTAGCGGGAGTGAAGAGCAGTACTTC. Protein sequence: CASSLGASGSEEQYF.

This clonotype has just one count. The rearrangement uses TRBV6-5 and TRBJ1-4; weak D call: TRBD1 (5 bases). The germline V and J ends were trimmed by 8 bases and 7 bases, with 17 bases remaining between them. The CDR3 is 14 residues long. Germline values: CDR1 MNHEY, CDR2 SVGAGI. For the CDR3, the DNA is TGTGCCAGCCGGGGGTTTGGGGCGCGTGAAAAACTGTTTTTT. Translating it yields CASRGFGAREKLFF.

This clonotype has more than one count but fewer than ten. This chain links TRBV12-3 or TRBV12-4 with TRBJ2-7, with TRBD2 as a possible D gene (6 bases). Trimming stripped 6 bases from V and 0 bases from J, with 18 bases between. This CDR3 spans 16 amino acids. This chain's CDR3 is CASRPPRGTFSYEQYF. The CDR3 DNA follows: TGTGCCAGCAGGCCGCCCCGGGGGACCTTCTCCTACGAGCAGTACTTC.

This clonotype showed up many times. This chain links TRBV11-2 with TRBJ1-4; unclear D gene. CDR3 length: 18 residues. V was pared by 1 base and J by 0 bases, with 15 bases between. CDR1 is SGHAT and CDR2 is FQNNGV in the germline V gene. The CDR3 protein is CASSLVITGRATNEKLFF. The CDR3 DNA follows: TGTGCCAGCAGCTTAGTAATAACCGGACGGGCAACTAATGAAAAACTGTTTTTT.

V gene TRBV24-1 combines with J gene TRBJ1-5; D might be TRBD1 (6 bases). Between the trimmed V and J ends, which lost 4 bases and 5 bases, there was a span of 14 bases. The CDR3 length is 15 residues. Germline lookup yields CDR1 KGHDR and CDR2 SFDVKD. CDR3 nucleotide sequence: TGTGCCACCAGTGACACGCCGGACAGCGATCAGCCCCAGCATTTT. It codes for CATSDTPDSDQPQHF.